This T cell receptor (beta chain) was observed in a study of blood T cell repertoires in COVID-19. CDR1 is PRHDT and CDR2 is FYEKMQ in the germline V gene (reference sequence). Trimming took off 5 bases at V and 8 bases at J, with 10 bases between the two ends. The CDR3 length is 12 residues. In the original workflow: Estimated nucleated cell counts came from reference gene primer amplification. TCRdb keeps only in-frame clones here, not all; method: immunoSEQ multiplex PCR. Clonal size and the V and J genes are those of that table, whereas D and trimming came from the DNA. This sample carries around 260,000 clones, around nine tenths of them seen once, and the ten largest clones take approximately 2%.

The V gene is TRBV13, the J gene TRBJ2-1; no firm D call. The receptor's source is a man aged 30-40 years with active or convalescent COVID-19. Sequencing was done on a sample of peripheral blood. Here the CDR3 DNA reads TGTGCCAGCAGCAATGGCCCCCATGAGCAGTTCTTC. Its protein product is CASSNGPHEQFF.